This T cell receptor beta chain was documented in a study of cytomegalovirus exposure and HLA in healthy donors (TCRdb year 2017). Notes on the research overall: According to an earlier analysis of 587 of the donors, 150 million to 200 million T cells yielded 117 million unique TCR beta sequences and 276 Gb of sequence data. Approximately 300 gigabases of sequencing data and some 85 million unique TCR sequences were included in an early release covering around 600 HLA-typed donors. Of the 350 to 400 genotyped donors, approximately 82% fell in the genetic ancestry cluster associated with self-reported Caucasian donors. The study was designed to test whether signatures of past pathogen exposure could be identified by cataloging public T cell receptors. The study profiled the T cell repertoires of more than 500 subjects by immunosequencing and related them to cytomegalovirus serostatus. In addition to the first cohort of 666 subjects, a separate validation cohort of 100 to 150 different subjects was used. High-throughput TCR immunosequencing, statistical association of individual TCRs with disease status, and machine learning were combined to predict cytomegalovirus infection status. To study patterns of TCR occurrence, a later analysis re-analyzed previously published TCR beta repertoires from several hundred donors and added high-resolution HLA genotyping. In the later analysis, no new phenotypic data were used to find candidate immune exposures; instead, reliance was placed on TCR beta sequences and their occurrence across donors. An earlier analysis of around 640 of the donors used high-throughput TCR beta sequencing to judge whether each TCR beta V gene segment behaved as functional or pseudogenic. Donor age, sex, ethnicity and CMV serostatus were compiled together with the repertoire data. A later genetic analysis used genome-wide SNP genotypes for about three fifths of the 666 donors, treating that subset as a discovery cohort. Every repertoire in the discovery cohort had been generated on one and the same sequencing platform. Class I and class II HLA loci were covered by the typing at four-digit resolution. Typing coverage differed by locus: A, B, C, DRB1 and DQB1 were typed in roughly 620-630 donors, DQA1 in roughly 500, DPA1 in over 600, and DPB1 in 450 to 490. About 5 DR-DQ haplotypes were handled as single units for association and clustering, since linkage in the cohort was strong. Among 350 to 400 genotyped donors of the cohort, an average of approximately 240,000 unique TCR beta nucleotide sequences were sequenced per donor, roughly 20% of them non-productive.

Library preparation used the immunoSEQ multiplex PCR assay. A mixture of 60 forward primers for TCR Vbeta segments and 13 reverse primers for TCR Jbeta segments was used in the multiplex PCR. Amplification of the CDR3 region of rearranged TCR beta genes was performed with a multiplex PCR assay on genomic DNA. On the Illumina HiSeq System, the amplified TCR beta libraries were sequenced as 87-base-pair reads. Per the authors' processing: A later analysis tallied roughly 80 million unique TCR beta chains across the approximately 670 repertoires, and approximately 9.9 million of those chains were shared by two or more donors. Raw reads were error-corrected and collapsed into unique sequences with a nearest-neighbor algorithm that merged closely related sequences to remove PCR and sequencing errors. To assign V, D and J gene segments, CDR3 sequences were aligned to IMGT reference sequences. For a sequence to be retained, a match of at least six nucleotides was required to both a V gene segment and a J gene segment. Rearrangements were called productive when the CDR3 lacked stop codons and stayed in frame with V and J; all others were non-productive. Following IMGT convention, CDR3 was defined as the stretch from the second conserved V-encoded cysteine up to the conserved J-encoded phenylalanine. In an earlier analysis of 550 to 650 of the donors, sequences lacking an unambiguous match to a single V gene segment were excluded. An earlier analysis of 587 of the donors called V segments functional above 56.7% productive rearrangements and segregating when the between-donor standard deviation exceeded 5%. A statistical classification framework was built to diagnose cytomegalovirus status from the catalog of TCR beta chain sequences. A later analysis assigned V and J genes by comparing TCR nucleotide sequences with IMGT/GENE-DB human TR gene sequences. The TCRdist pipeline was used in a later analysis to assign CDR3 sequences and most-parsimonious VDJ recombination scenarios. In a later analysis, each TCR beta chain was defined by its CDR3 amino acid sequence together with its V-gene family, and reads without a unique V-gene family were excluded. To address suspected cross-contamination and a sequencing artifact, a later analysis removed around 600 highly shared, low-generation-probability nucleotide sequences. In a later analysis, a clonal expansion index was calculated for each public chain from normalized within-repertoire ranks of inferred template counts. In a later analysis, generation probabilities were computed using a VDJ recombination model fitted to out-of-frame rearrangements, and the results were checked against IGoR. Hypergeometric tests were used in a later analysis to score TCR-TCR, TCR-HLA and TCR-CMV co-occurrence, with a repertoire-size bias correction applied to the TCR pairs. A later analysis estimated false discovery rates by permuting HLA or CMV assignments 20 times. In a later analysis, co-occurring TCRs were grouped using DBSCAN, and TCRdist sequence similarity was added for clustering within HLA-allele-positive subsets. For co-occurrence clustering, repertoires with fewer than 30,000 or more than 120,000 public chains were excluded, along with five repertoires with anomalous nucleotide sharing. TCRdb took this table from immuneACCESS and kept in-frame rearrangements with V and J called. Such tables lack part of the clones; where checked against another copy, unresolved V genes explain under half of the gap, and the rest is unexplained. That table furnishes V, J and clone size, whereas the DNA furnished D and trimming. The table for this sample lists roughly 120,000 clones; around 77% of them were counted only once. The ten largest clones represent approximately 5% of the sample.

Study-wide conclusions, independent of this receptor: A later genetic analysis associated a missense DCLRE1C variant with V-gene and J-gene trimming of TCR beta chains, and an independent cohort replicated the association. In a later analysis, HLA-associated TCR beta chains were found to be more clonally expanded and to have lower generation probabilities than equally common non-associated chains. When HLA alleles, especially DR and DQ, strongly co-occurred, TCR associations were difficult to assign to individual alleles. Immune exposure information for the cohort was limited to CMV serostatus. In a later genetic analysis, fewer N-insertions in productive TCRs were reported among donors in an Asian-associated ancestry cluster than the roughly 710-donor mean. At a false discovery rate of 0.05, a later analysis linked some 18,000 TCR beta sequences to specific HLA alleles. The authors suggested that the approach could potentially be generalized to other disease states and immunological phenotypes. HLA typing was unavailable for some donors at each locus, so association tests used only the typed subset. In vitro tests confirmed that a few of the cytomegalovirus-associated TCR beta chains recognize cytomegalovirus antigens. Roughly uniform sequencing depth across donors was assumed in presence/absence analyses, although this assumption may not hold. In a later analysis, TCR association rates were found to vary across HLA loci, with the most associated TCRs seen for DRB1 alleles and the fewest for HLA-C alleles. According to a later analysis, parvovirus B19, influenza, CMV and Epstein-Barr virus appeared linked to several top co-occurrence clusters. The cohort was sequenced for TCR beta chains only, and without alpha or paired-chain data the features that could be detected were limited. The study listed 150 to 200 TCR beta chains as associated with cytomegalovirus. Because counts were too low, roughly 17 rarely observed V segments, including chromosome 9 orphons, were left out of the earlier analysis of approximately 580 of the donors. The classifier was reported to diagnose cytomegalovirus status with high specificity and sensitivity in both the original and validation cohorts. In a later analysis, most CMV-associated TCR beta chains were found to appear HLA-restricted, with HLA associations seemingly driven largely by CMV exposure. A cluster of highly shared sequence variants was judged likely to represent a technical artifact of the sequencing pipeline. Correlated functional status among segregating V segments might be attributable to linkage disequilibrium, but an unknown experimental factor could not be ruled out. Some IMGT-functional V segments, including TRBV6-2 and TRBV6-3, could not be told apart with the 87-base-pair reads, so those segments were excluded. A further reported finding was that TCR beta sequences accurately predicted the HLA-A and HLA-B alleles for most subjects in the first cohort. In an earlier analysis of about 550 of the donors, most TCR beta V segments were observed in productive rearrangements about 87% or about 30% of the time, broadly matching IMGT annotations. Across donors, most TCR sequences were observed very rarely, whereas some public TCRs were present in many individuals.

To note about this clone: The antigen this receptor binds is unknown. No base qualities exist here, and no much larger clone lies one base off it.

The cohort comprised more than 550 healthy bone marrow donors. Cohort members were all nominally healthy when sampled, although unrecorded immune exposures were likely present. The donor was CMV seronegative and belonged to the group of roughly 330 seronegative cohort members. A peripheral blood sample was collected from each donor, and TCR beta sequencing was performed on peripheral blood mononuclear cells. Genomic DNA was extracted from the blood cell samples with the Qiagen DNeasy Blood Extraction Kit. A distance of 12 bases separates the germline ends of V and J, which lose 6 bases and 1 base respectively. Based on the germline V gene, the CDR1 and CDR2 sequences are MNHNS and SASEGT. The CDR3 sequence holds 14 residues, the cysteine and phenylalanine included. The kept DNA is CDR3 alone, 42 bases in frame from the first base.

This clonotype was obtained from a man aged 30 to 39 in good health and CMV-seronegative. Input material: PBMCs. The V and J genes are TRBV6-1 and TRBJ2-5; the D gene is not confidently resolved. The nucleotides read TGTGCCAGCAGCCCTAATCCATTCCAAGAGACCCAGTACTTC. Translation gives CASSPNPFQETQYF.